This TCR beta chain was sequenced for a study of shared clonotypes between healthy human individuals. Study-level background: A couple of female and three male donors aged 18 to 49 were enrolled.

Profiling relied on immunoSEQ multiplex PCR, and the TCRdb table lists in-frame clones only, not all of them. Among 450,000 to 500,000 clones listed, 78% were seen once. As to this clone: As yet, its antigen is unknown.

Recent acute infections and vaccinations were absent in the healthy HIV-negative adult donors. Caucasian adults living in Nashville, Tennessee, provided all samples. Whole-study findings and limits: Investigators collected only blood, and repertoires in tissues likely differ.

This clonotype was sampled from a middle-aged woman in good health. Some clones in this sample may be carry-over from other donors' samples. Sequenced input: PBMCs.

CDR3 sequence reads: CFHRGRGDTQYF. In DNA, the CDR3 is TGTTTCCATAGGGGACGGGGAGATACGCAGTATTTT. The J gene is TRBJ2-3, the V gene TRBV10-3; D assignment may be TRBD1 or TRBD2 (5 bases each). The CDR3 is made up of 12 amino acids. The germline gives CDR1 ENHRY, CDR2 SYGVKD.